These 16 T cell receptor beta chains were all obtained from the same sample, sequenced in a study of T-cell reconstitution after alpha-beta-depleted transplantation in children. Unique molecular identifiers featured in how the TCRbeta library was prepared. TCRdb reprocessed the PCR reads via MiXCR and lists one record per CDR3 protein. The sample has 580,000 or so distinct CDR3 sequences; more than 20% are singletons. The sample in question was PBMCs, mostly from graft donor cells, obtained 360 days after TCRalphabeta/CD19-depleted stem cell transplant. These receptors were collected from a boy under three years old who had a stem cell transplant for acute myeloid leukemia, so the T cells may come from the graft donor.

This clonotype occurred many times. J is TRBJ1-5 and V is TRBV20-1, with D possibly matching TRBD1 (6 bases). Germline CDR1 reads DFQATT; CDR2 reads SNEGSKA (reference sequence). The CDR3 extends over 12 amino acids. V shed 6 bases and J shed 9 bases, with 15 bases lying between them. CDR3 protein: CSARRGQRPQHF. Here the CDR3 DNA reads TGCAGTGCCCGCCGGGGGCAGAGGCCCCAGCATTTT.

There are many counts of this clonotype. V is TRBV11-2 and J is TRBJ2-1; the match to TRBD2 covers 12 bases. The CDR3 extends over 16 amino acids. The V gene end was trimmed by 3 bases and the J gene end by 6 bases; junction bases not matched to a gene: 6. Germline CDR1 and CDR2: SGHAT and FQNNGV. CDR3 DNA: TGTGCCAGCAGCTTCCGCACTAGCGGGGGGCCCAATGAGCAGTTCTTC. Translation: CASSFRTSGGPNEQFF.

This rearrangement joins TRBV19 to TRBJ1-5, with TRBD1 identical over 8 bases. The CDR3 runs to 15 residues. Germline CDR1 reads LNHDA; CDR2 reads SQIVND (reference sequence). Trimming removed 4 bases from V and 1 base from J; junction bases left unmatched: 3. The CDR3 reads CASSTRQGSNQPQHF. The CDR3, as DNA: TGTGCCAGTAGTACGAGACAGGGGAGCAATCAGCCCCAGCATTTT.

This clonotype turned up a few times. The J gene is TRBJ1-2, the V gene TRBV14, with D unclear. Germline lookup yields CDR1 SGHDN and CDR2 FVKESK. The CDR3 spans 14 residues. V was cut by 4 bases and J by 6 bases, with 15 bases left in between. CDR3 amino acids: CASSRFTSEDGYTF. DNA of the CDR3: TGTGCCAGCAGCCGTTTCACATCGGAGGATGGCTACACCTTC.

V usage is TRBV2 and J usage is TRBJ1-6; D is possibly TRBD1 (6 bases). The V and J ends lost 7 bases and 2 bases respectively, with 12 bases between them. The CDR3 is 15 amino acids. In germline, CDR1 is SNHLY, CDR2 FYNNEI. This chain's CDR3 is CASTPDRPYNSPLHF. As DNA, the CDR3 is TGTGCCAGCACCCCGGACAGACCCTATAATTCACCCCTCCACTTT.

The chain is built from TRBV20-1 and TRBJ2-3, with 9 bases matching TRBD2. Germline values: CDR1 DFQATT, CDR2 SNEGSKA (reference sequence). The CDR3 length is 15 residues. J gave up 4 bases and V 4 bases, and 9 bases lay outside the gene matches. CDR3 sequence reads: CSATPPSGVADTQYF. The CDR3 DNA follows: TGCAGTGCTACCCCCCCTAGCGGGGTGGCAGATACGCAGTATTTT.

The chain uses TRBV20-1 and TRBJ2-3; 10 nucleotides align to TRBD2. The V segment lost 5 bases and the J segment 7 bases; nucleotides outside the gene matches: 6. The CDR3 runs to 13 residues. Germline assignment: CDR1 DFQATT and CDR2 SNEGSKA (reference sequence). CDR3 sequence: CSAFSGGFHTQYF. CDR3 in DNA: TGCAGTGCTTTTAGCGGGGGGTTCCATACGCAGTATTTT.

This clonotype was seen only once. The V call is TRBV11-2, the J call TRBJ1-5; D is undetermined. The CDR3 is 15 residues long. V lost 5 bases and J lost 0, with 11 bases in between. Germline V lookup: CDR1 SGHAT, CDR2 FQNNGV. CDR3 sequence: CASSPLPYSNQPQHF. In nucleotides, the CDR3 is TGTGCCAGCAGCCCCCTACCCTATAGCAATCAGCCCCAGCATTTT.

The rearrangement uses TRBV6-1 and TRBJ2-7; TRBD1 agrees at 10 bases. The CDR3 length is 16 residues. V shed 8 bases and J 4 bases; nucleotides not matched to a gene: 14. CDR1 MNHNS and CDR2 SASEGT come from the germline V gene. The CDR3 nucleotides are TGTGCCAGCGCCCGGGGGACAGGGGATAAAGGGTACGAGCAGTACGTC. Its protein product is CASARGTGDKGYEQYV.

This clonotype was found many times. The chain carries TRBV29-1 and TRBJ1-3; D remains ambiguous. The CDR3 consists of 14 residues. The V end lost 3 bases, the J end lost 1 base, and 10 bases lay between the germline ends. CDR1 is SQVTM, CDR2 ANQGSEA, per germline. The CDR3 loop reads CSVEDGASGNTIYF. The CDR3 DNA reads TGCAGCGTTGAGGACGGCGCTTCTGGAAACACCATATATTTT.

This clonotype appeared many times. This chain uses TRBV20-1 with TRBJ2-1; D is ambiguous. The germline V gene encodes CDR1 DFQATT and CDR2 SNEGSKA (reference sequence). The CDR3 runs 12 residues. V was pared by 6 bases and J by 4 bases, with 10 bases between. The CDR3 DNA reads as TGCAGTGCCCCTCTGTTATACAATGAGCAGTTCTTC. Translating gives CSAPLLYNEQFF.

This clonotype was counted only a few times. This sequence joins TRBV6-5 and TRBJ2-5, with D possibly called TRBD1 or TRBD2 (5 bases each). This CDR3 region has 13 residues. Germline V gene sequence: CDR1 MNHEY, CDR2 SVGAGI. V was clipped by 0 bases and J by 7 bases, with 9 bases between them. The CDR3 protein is CASSYSRGATQYF. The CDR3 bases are TGTGCCAGCAGTTACTCAAGAGGGGCGACCCAGTACTTC.

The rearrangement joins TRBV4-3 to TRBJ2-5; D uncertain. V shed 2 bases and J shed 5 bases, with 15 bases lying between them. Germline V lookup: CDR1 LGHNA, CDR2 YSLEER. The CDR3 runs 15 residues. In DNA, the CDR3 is TGCGCCAGCAGCCAAACGACGGCGTTGGTGGAGACCCAGTACTTC. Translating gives CASSQTTALVETQYF.

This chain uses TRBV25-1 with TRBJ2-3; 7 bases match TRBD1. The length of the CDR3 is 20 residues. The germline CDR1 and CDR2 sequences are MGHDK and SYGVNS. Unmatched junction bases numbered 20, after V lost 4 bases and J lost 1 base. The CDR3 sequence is CASSVTPGQSRKCGTDTQYF. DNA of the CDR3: TGTGCCAGCAGTGTAACGCCGGGACAGAGTAGGAAGTGTGGCACAGATACGCAGTATTTT. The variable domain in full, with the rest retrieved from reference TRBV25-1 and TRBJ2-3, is EADIYQTPRYLVIGTGKKITLECSQTMGHDKMYWYQQDPGMELHLIHYSYGVNSTEKGDLSSESTVSRIRTEHFPLTLESARPSHTSQYLCASSVTPGQSRKCGTDTQYFGPGTRLTVL.

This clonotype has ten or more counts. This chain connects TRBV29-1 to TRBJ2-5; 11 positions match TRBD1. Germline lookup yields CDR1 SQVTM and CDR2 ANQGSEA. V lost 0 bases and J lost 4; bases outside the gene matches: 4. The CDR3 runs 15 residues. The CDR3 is CSVEDGQGASETQYF. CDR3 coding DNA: TGCAGCGTTGAAGACGGACAGGGGGCCTCAGAGACCCAGTACTTC.

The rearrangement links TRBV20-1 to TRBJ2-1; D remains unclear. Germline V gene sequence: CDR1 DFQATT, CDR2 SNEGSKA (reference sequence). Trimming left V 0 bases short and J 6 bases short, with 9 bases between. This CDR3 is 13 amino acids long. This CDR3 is CSARDLGLNEQFF. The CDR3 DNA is TGCAGTGCTAGAGATCTCGGGCTCAATGAGCAGTTCTTC.